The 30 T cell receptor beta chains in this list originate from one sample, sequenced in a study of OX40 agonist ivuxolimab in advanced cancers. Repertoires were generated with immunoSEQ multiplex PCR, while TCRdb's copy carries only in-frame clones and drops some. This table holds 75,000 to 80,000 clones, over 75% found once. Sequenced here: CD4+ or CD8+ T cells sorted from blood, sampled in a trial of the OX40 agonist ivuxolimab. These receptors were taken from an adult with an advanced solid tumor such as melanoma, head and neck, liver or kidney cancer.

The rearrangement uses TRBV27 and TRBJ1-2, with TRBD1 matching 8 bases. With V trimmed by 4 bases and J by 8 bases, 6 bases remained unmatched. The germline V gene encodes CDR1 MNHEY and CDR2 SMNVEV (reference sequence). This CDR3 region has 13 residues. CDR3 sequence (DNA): TGTGCCAGCAGTTCAGGGGGCGCCGACGGCTACACCTTC. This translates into CASSSGGADGYTF.

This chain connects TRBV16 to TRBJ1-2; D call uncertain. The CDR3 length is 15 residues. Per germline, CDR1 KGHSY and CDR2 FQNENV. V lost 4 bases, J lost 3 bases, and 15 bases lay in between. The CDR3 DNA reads TGTGCCAGCAGCCCTAAGGTCTTACGGCACTATGGCTACACCTTC. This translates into CASSPKVLRHYGYTF.

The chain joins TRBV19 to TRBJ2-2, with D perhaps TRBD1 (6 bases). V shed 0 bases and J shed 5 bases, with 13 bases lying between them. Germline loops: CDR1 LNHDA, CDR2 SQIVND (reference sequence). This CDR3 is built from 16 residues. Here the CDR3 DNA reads TGTGCCAGTAGTATAGAGGCAGGGGTAGGGACCGGGGAGCTGTTTTTT. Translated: CASSIEAGVGTGELFF.

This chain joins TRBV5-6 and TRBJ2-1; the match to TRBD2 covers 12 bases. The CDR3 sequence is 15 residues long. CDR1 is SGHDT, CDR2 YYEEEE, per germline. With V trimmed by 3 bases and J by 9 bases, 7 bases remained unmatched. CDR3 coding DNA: TGTGCCAGCAGCTCGGCTAGCGGGAGGGTAGGTGAGCAGTTCTTC. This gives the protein CASSSASGRVGEQFF.

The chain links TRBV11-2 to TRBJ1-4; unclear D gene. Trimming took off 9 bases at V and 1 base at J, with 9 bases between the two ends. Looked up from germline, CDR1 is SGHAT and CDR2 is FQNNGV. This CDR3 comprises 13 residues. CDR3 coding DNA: TGTGCCAGACGAAGGAGAACTAATGAAAAACTGTTTTTT. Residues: CARRRRTNEKLFF. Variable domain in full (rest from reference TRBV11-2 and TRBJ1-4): EAGVAQSPRYKIIEKRQSVAFWCNPISGHATLYWYQQILGQGPKLLIQFQNNGVVDDSQLPKDRFSAERLKGVDSTLKIQPAKLEDSAVYLCARRRRTNEKLFFGSGTQLSVL.

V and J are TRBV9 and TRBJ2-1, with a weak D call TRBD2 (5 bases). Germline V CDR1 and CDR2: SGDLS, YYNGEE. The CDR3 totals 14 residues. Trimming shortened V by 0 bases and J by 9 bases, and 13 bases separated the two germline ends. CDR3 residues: CASSVDPGVIEQFF. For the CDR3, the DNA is TGTGCCAGCAGCGTAGACCCCGGGGTGATTGAGCAGTTCTTC.

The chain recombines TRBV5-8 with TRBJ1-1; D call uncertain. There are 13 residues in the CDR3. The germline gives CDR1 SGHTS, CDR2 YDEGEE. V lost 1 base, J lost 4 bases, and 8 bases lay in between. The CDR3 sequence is CASSLRRTTEAFF. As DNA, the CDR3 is TGTGCCAGCAGCTTGCGTCGGACCACTGAAGCTTTCTTT.

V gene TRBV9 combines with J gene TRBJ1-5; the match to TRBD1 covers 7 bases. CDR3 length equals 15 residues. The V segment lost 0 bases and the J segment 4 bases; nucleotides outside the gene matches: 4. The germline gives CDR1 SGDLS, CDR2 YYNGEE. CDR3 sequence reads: CASSVAGQVNQPQHF. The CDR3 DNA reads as TGTGCCAGCAGCGTAGCAGGACAGGTTAATCAGCCCCAGCATTTT.

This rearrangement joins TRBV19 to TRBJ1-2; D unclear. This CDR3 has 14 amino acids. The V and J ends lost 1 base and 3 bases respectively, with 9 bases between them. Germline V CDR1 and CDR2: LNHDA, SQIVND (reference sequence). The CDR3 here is CASSIGDGYYGYTF. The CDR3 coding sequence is TGTGCCAGTAGTATAGGTGACGGTTACTATGGCTACACCTTC.

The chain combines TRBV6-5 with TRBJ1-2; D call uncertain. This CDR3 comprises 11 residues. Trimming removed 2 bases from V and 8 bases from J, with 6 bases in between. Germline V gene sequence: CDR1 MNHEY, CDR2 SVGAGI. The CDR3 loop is CASSYVEGYTF. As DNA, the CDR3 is TGTGCCAGCAGTTACGTGGAGGGCTACACCTTC.

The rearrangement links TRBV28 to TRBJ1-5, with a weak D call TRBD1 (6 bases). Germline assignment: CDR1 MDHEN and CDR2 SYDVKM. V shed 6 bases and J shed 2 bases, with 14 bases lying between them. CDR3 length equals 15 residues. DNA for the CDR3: TGTGCCAGCAGCCCCTCAGGGGCTGGCAATCAGCCCCAGCATTTT. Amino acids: CASSPSGAGNQPQHF.

The chain's CDR3 is CASTGTGRNTEAFF. The CDR3 region has the DNA TGTGCCAGCACCGGGACAGGGAGGAACACTGAAGCTTTCTTT. The genes are TRBV2 and TRBJ1-1; 9 positions agree with TRBD1. Germline loops: CDR1 SNHLY, CDR2 FYNNEI. The CDR3 is 14 amino acids. The trim removed 7 bases at V and 1 base at J, leaving 4 bases unmatched.

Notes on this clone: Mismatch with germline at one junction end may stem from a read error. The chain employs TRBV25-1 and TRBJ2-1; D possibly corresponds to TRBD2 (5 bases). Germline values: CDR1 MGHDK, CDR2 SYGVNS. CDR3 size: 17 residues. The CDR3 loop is CASSEFPLGVRAREQFF. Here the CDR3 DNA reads TGTGCCAGCAGCGAATTTCCGCTTGGGGTGCGGGCCCGGGAGCAGTTCTTC.

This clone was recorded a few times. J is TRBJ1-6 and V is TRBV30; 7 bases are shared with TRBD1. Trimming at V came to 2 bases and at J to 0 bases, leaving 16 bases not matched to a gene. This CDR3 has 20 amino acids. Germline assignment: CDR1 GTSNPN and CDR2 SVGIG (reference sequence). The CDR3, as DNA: TGTGCCTGGAGTACCATATTACCGGGACAGTTTAGCTCCTATAATTCACCCCTCCACTTT. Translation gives CAWSTILPGQFSSYNSPLHF. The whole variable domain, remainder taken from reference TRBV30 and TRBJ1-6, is SQTIHQWPATLVQPVGSPLSLECTVEGTSNPNLYWYRQAAGRGLQLLFYSVGIGQISSEVPQNLSASRPQDRQFILSSKKLLLSDSGFYLCAWSTILPGQFSSYNSPLHFGNGTRLTVT.

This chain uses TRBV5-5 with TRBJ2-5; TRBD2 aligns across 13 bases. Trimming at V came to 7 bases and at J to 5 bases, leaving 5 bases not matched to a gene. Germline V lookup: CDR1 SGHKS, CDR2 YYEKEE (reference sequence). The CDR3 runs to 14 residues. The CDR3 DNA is TGTGCCAGCGAGGGGACTAGCGGGGTGGAGACCCAGTACTTC. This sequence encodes CASEGTSGVETQYF.

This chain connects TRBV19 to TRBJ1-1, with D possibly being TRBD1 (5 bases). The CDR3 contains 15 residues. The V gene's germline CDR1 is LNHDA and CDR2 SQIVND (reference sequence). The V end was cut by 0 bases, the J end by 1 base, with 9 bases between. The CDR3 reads CASSIEGVPNTEAFF. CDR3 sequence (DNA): TGTGCCAGTAGTATAGAGGGGGTCCCGAACACTGAAGCTTTCTTT.

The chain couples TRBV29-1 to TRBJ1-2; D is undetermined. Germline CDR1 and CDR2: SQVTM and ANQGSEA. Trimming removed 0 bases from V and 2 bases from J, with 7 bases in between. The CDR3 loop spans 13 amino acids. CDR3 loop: CSVEDPSNYGYTF. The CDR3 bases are TGCAGCGTTGAAGACCCCAGCAACTATGGCTACACCTTC. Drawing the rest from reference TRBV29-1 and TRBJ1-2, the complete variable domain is SAVISQKPSRDICQRGTSLTIQCQVDSQVTMMFWYRQQPGQSLTLIATANQGSEATYESGFVIDKFPISRPNLTFSTLTVSNMSPEDSSIYLCSVEDPSNYGYTFGSGTRLTVV.

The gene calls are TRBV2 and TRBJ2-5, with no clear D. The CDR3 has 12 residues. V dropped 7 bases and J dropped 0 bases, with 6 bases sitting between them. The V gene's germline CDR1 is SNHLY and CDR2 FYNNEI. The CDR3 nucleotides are TGTGCCAGCACAGCGTACCAAGAGACCCAGTACTTC. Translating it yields CASTAYQETQYF.

As DNA, the CDR3 is TGTGCCAGCTCAGCCGGGACGGTAGCCTACGAGCAGTACTTC. This gives the protein CASSAGTVAYEQYF. The chain couples TRBV18 to TRBJ2-7; D is possibly TRBD1 or TRBD2 (5 bases each). The V gene's germline CDR1 is KGHSH and CDR2 LQKENI. Trimming pared 5 bases from V and 2 bases from J, leaving 13 bases between. The CDR3 has 14 residues.

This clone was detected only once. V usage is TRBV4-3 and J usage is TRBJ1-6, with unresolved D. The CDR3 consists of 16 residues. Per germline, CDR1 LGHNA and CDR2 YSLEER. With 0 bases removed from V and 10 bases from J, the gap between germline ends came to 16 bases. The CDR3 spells CASSQELEGRRSPLHF. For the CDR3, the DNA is TGCGCCAGCAGCCAAGAGCTGGAGGGTAGAAGGTCACCCCTCCACTTT.

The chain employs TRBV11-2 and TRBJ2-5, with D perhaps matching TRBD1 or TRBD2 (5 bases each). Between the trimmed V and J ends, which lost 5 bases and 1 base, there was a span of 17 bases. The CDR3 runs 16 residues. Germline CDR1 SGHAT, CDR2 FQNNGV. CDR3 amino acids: CASSPWGEGTQETQYF. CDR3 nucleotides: TGTGCCAGCAGCCCCTGGGGAGAGGGGACCCAAGAGACCCAGTACTTC.

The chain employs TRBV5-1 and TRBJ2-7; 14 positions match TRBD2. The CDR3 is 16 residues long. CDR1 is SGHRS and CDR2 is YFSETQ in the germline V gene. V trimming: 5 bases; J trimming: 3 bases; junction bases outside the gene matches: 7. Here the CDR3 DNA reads TGCGCCAGCAGTTCCGGGACTAGCGGGAGCTACTACGAGCAGTACTTC. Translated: CASSSGTSGSYYEQYF.

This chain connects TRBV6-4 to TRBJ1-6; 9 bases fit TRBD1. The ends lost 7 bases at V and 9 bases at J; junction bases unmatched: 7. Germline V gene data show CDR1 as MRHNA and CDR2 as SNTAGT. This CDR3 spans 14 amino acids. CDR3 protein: CASKPGQGGSPLHF. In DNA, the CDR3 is TGTGCCAGCAAACCGGGACAGGGTGGTTCACCCCTCCACTTT.

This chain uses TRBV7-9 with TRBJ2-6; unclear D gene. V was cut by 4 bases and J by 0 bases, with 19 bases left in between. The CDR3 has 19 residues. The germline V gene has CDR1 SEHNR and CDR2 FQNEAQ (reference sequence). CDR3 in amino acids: CASSYPRGIHPSGANVLTF. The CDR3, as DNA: TGTGCCAGCAGCTACCCTCGTGGGATTCATCCCTCTGGGGCCAACGTCCTGACTTTC.

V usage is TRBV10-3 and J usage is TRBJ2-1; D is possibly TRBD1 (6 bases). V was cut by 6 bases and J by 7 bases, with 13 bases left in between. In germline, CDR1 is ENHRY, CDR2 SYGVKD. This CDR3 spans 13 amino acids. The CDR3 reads CAISTGTGNEQFF. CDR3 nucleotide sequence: TGTGCCATCAGCACAGGGACGGGGAATGAGCAGTTCTTC.

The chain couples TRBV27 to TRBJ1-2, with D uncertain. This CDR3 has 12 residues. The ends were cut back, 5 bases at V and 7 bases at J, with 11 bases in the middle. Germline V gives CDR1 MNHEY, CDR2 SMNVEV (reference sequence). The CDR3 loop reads CASSAGYGGYTF. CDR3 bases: TGTGCCAGCAGTGCGGGGTACGGTGGCTACACCTTC.

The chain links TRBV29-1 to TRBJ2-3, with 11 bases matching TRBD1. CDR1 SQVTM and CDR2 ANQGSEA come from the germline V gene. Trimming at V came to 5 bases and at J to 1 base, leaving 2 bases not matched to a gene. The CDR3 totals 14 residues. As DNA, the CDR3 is TGCAGCGTTCCGGGACAGGGGGGCACAGATACGCAGTATTTT. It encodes CSVPGQGGTDTQYF.

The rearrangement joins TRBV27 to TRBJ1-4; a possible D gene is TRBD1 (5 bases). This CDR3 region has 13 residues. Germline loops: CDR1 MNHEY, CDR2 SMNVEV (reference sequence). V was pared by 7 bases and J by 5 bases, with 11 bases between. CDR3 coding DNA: TGTGCCAGCACTAGGGGATGGAATGAAAAACTGTTTTTT. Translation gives CASTRGWNEKLFF.

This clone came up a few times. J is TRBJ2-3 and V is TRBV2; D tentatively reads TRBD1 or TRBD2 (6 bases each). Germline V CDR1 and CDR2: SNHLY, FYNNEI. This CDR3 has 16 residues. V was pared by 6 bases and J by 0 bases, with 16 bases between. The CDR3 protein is CASSRVGGSSTDTQYF. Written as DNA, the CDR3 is TGTGCCAGCAGCCGGGTAGGGGGGTCTAGCACAGATACGCAGTATTTT.

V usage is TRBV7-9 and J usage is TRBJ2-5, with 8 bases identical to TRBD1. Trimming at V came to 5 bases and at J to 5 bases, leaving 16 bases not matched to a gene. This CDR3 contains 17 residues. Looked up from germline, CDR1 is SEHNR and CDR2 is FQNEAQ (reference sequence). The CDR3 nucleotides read TGTGCCAGCAGCCGACGCTCCGGGACAGGTGGGGAGGAGACCCAGTACTTC. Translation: CASSRRSGTGGEETQYF.